Listed below are T cell receptor beta chains from one sample, sequenced in a study of CD4+ T cells in melanoma. The assay was immunoSEQ multiplex PCR, and TCRdb's table has in-frame clones only and misses some. The sample holds 9,500 to 10,000 clones, around 70% seen once. The sequencing sample was made of cells from a culture (not recorded whether cultured in vitro). Source of these receptors: a human donor with melanoma. Each CDR3 is given with its conserved first and last residue. D genes are given only for firm matches. Where a row states a size, it is once, few, many or the class of an expanded clone; other rows omit it.

CDR3	DNA	V	J	D	size
CASSVDQIMNTEAFF	TGTGCCAGCAGCGTAGACCAGATCATGAACACTGAAGCTTTCTTT	TRBV9	TRBJ1-1	NA	NA
CASSLGGRSEETQYF	TGTGCTAGCAGCTTAGGGGGCCGCAGTGAAGAGACCCAGTACTTC	TRBV7-7	TRBJ2-5	TRBD1	NA
CSVVWADETQYF	TGCAGCGTTGTTTGGGCAGACGAGACCCAGTACTTC	TRBV29-1	TRBJ2-5	NA	NA
CASSVQGLSTEAFF	TGTGCCAGCTCGGTACAGGGATTGAGCACTGAAGCTTTCTTT	TRBV18	TRBJ1-1	NA	NA
CASRPQLGGLNTEAFF	TGTGCCAGCAGACCCCAACTGGGGGGACTGAACACTGAAGCTTTCTTT	TRBV27	TRBJ1-1	NA	NA
CATSKDRLNTEAFF	TGTGCCACCAGCAAGGACAGACTAAACACTGAAGCTTTCTTT	TRBV15	TRBJ1-1	NA	NA
CASSSAQEGGYTF	TGTGCCAGCAGTTCCGCGCAGGAGGGCGGCTACACCTTC	TRBV25-1	TRBJ1-2	NA	NA
CASRASGGYEQFF	TGTGCCAGCAGGGCCAGCGGGGGCTATGAGCAGTTCTTC	TRBV7-3	TRBJ2-1	TRBD2	NA
CASSRGQGALSYGYTF	TGCGCCAGCAGTCGCGGACAGGGGGCGTTGAGCTATGGCTACACCTTC	TRBV5-1	TRBJ1-2	TRBD1	NA
CASSQFARTGASGNTIYF	TGCGCCAGCAGCCAATTCGCCCGTACAGGGGCCTCTGGAAACACCATATATTTT	TRBV4-1	TRBJ1-3	TRBD1	NA
CASSAPDRRGNTIYF	TGTGCCAGCAGCGCCCCCGACAGACGTGGAAACACCATATATTTT	TRBV9	TRBJ1-3	NA	NA
CAISELGGNSPLHF	TGTGCCATCAGTGAGTTAGGGGGAAATTCACCCCTCCACTTT	TRBV10-3	TRBJ1-6	NA	NA
CASSLDGVTDTQYF	TGTGCCAGCAGCTTAGATGGGGTCACAGATACGCAGTATTTT	TRBV11-3	TRBJ2-3	NA	NA
CASSPQAGLYGYTF	TGTGCCAGCAGCCCCCAGGCCGGGCTGTATGGCTACACCTTC	TRBV9	TRBJ1-2	NA	NA
CSAEGLQGPDSIEQFF	TGCAGCGCTGAGGGCTTGCAGGGGCCCGACTCTATTGAGCAGTTCTTC	TRBV29-1	TRBJ2-1	NA	NA
CASSLTGERDMSNQPQHF	TGTGCCAGCTCACTCACAGGGGAGAGGGATATGAGCAATCAGCCCCAGCATTTT	TRBV18	TRBJ1-5	TRBD1	NA
CSVSRTGDTGELFF	TGCAGCGTCAGTAGGACAGGGGACACCGGGGAGCTGTTTTTT	TRBV29-1	TRBJ2-2	TRBD1	NA
CASSPGVGGLAGGEQFF	TGTGCCAGCAGCCCCGGGGTCGGGGGACTAGCGGGGGGTGAGCAGTTCTTC	TRBV4-2	TRBJ2-1	TRBD2	NA
CASSLDIMGRGGYTF	TGTGCCAGCAGCTTAGATATCATGGGACGAGGGGGCTACACCTTC	TRBV11-3	TRBJ1-2	NA	NA
CATGTGGNTIYF	TGTGCCACCGGGACAGGGGGAAACACCATATATTTT	TRBV6-5	TRBJ1-3	TRBD1	NA
CASSLGGINTEAFF	TGTGCCAGCAGCTTAGGTGGCATCAACACTGAAGCTTTCTTT	TRBV7-3	TRBJ1-1	NA	NA
CASSPGGTGNSPLHF	TGTGCCAGCAGCCCAGGGGGGACAGGTAATTCACCCCTCCACTTT	TRBV6-6	TRBJ1-6	TRBD1	NA
CASSFRGVSSSSYGYTF	TGTGCCAGCAGTTTCCGGGGAGTTAGTTCGTCAAGCTATGGCTACACCTTC	TRBV27	TRBJ1-2	NA	NA
CAWRSGTGSGNTIYF	TGTGCCTGGCGGTCCGGGACAGGGTCTGGAAACACCATATATTTT	TRBV30	TRBJ1-3	TRBD1	few
CASSLGGRANYGYTF	TGTGCCAGCAGCTTAGGTGGGCGAGCTAACTATGGCTACACCTTC	TRBV4-2	TRBJ1-2	NA	NA
CASSYSGHSYEQYF	TGTGCCAGCAGTTACTCGGGACACTCCTACGAGCAGTACTTC	TRBV6-5	TRBJ2-7	NA	once
CASSRATGVGDTEAFF	TGCGCCAGCTCCCGAGCGACAGGGGTAGGAGACACTGAAGCTTTCTTT	TRBV5-1	TRBJ1-1	TRBD1	NA
CASSPDRVRNQPQHF	TGTGCCAGTAGTCCCGATCGGGTCAGAAATCAGCCCCAGCATTTT	TRBV19	TRBJ1-5	NA	NA
CASSYEPTYEQYF	TGCGCCAGCAGCTACGAACCCACCTACGAGCAGTACTTC	TRBV5-1	TRBJ2-7	NA	NA
CASSIHGDTTYEQYF	TGTGCCAGCAGCATCCATGGGGACACCACCTACGAGCAGTACTTC	TRBV9	TRBJ2-7	NA	NA
CASSVGGSGYTF	TGTGCCAGCAGCGTGGGGGGGTCTGGCTACACCTTC	TRBV9	TRBJ1-2	NA	NA
CASSYSNLNQPQHF	TGTGCCAGCAGTTACTCGAATCTAAATCAGCCCCAGCATTTT	TRBV6-6	TRBJ1-5	NA	few
CASSRSSAGGLSDTQYF	TGTGCCAGCAGCCGATCCTCAGCGGGGGGCCTGTCGGATACGCAGTATTTT	TRBV5-4	TRBJ2-3	TRBD2	NA
CASSGQGLDEKLFF	TGCGCCAGCAGCGGACAGGGCCTTGATGAAAAACTGTTTTTT	TRBV5-1	TRBJ1-4	TRBD1	few
CASSPWMGAPNTEAFF	TGCGCCAGCAGCCCGTGGATGGGGGCGCCGAACACTGAAGCTTTCTTT	TRBV5-1	TRBJ1-1	NA	NA
CASSAGGWSGSPLHF	TGTGCCAGCAGTGCCGGGGGGTGGTCAGGTTCACCCCTCCACTTT	TRBV6-1	TRBJ1-6	NA	NA
CASSFGLINTGELFF	TGTGCCAGCAGCTTCGGGCTGATTAACACCGGGGAGCTGTTTTTT	TRBV7-8	TRBJ2-2	NA	NA
CASSSDRPPEAFF	TGTGCCAGCTCTTCGGACAGGCCCCCTGAAGCTTTCTTT	TRBV18	TRBJ1-1	TRBD1	NA
CASSLGLSNTIYF	TGTGCCAGCAGCTTGGGCTTATCAAACACCATATATTTT	TRBV28	TRBJ1-3	NA	NA
CASREQGSDAFF	TGTGCCAGCAGGGAACAGGGTTCTGACGCTTTCTTT	TRBV2	TRBJ1-1	NA	few
CASSLLGTSDTQYF	TGCGCCAGCAGCCTACTCGGGACGTCGGATACGCAGTATTTT	TRBV5-1	TRBJ2-3	NA	NA
CASSQLRGVTGELFF	TGCGCCAGCAGCCAGCTGCGGGGGGTAACCGGGGAGCTGTTTTTT	TRBV5-1	TRBJ2-2	TRBD2	NA
CASWDRYEQYF	TGCGCCAGCTGGGACAGGTACGAGCAGTACTTC	TRBV10-2	TRBJ2-7	TRBD1	NA
CASSHGRTGTEKLFF	TGTGCCAGCAGCCACGGAAGGACAGGAACCGAAAAACTGTTTTTT	TRBV4-2	TRBJ1-4	TRBD1	few
CASSSHFEQYF	TGTGCCAGCAGCAGTCACTTCGAGCAGTACTTC	TRBV11-2	TRBJ2-7	NA	few
CASSQGLGQGAPGGEKLFF	TGTGCCAGCAGCCAAGGATTGGGACAGGGGGCTCCCGGGGGTGAAAAACTGTTTTTT	TRBV14	TRBJ1-4	TRBD1	NA